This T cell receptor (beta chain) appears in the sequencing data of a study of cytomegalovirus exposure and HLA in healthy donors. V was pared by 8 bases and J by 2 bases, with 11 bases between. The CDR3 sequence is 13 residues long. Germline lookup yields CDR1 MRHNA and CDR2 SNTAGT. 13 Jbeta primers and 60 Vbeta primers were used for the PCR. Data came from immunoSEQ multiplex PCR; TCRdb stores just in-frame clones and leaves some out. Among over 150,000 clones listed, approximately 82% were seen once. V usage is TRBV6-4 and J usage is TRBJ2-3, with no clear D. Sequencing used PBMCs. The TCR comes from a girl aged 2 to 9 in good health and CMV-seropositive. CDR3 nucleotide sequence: TGTGCCAGCGCCGGTGAATCCACAGATACGCAGTATTTT. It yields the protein CASAGESTDTQYF.